This T cell receptor beta chain comes out of a study of cytomegalovirus exposure and HLA in healthy donors. About the study: Tens of millions of unique TCRs from HLA-typed donors were held in an early release of data. Study-wide findings and caveats: Fewer N-insertions (relative to the roughly 610-donor mean) were reportedly seen in an Asian-associated ancestry cluster in a later analysis. A later analysis appeared to link common viral pathogens to several of the most significant clusters.

This clone was seen only a few times. Its target is unknown. Germline V gene data show CDR1 as SNHLY and CDR2 as FYNNEI. V was shortened by 6 bases and J by 5 bases, with 7 bases between the two germline ends. The CDR3 has 12 residues. Amplification used 60 Vbeta primers and 13 Jbeta primers. Profiled with immunoSEQ multiplex PCR; TCRdb holds only in-frame clones, not every one. The profile shows under 200,000 clones, roughly 75% of them singletons. The V call is TRBV2, the J call TRBJ2-2; no clear D gene. This receptor was obtained from a man aged 40-49 years in good health and CMV-seronegative. Sample: PBMCs. In DNA form, the CDR3 reads TGTGCCAGCAGGAGGTGGACCGGGGAGCTGTTTTTT. It translates to CASRRWTGELFF.